The clone carrying this TCR beta chain showed up many times. What it recognizes is unknown. The sample is drawn from a study of T-cell memory formation after mild COVID-19. MiXCR was run by TCRdb on the 5' RACE reads, yielding one entry per CDR3 protein. The sample lists roughly 250,000 distinct CDR3 sequences; about 17% were seen once. Germline V CDR1 and CDR2: LGHDT, YNNKEL (reference sequence). V dropped 4 bases and J dropped 5; count of bases not matched to a gene: 2. The CDR3 extends over 14 amino acids. General study points: What remained unconfirmed was the SARS-CoV-2 specificity of second-wave clones peaking on day 37.

This receptor was obtained from a man aged 18 to 29 who had mild COVID-19 (a few samples of this study predate the infection). Cell type and time point are not known. The chain carries TRBV3-1 and TRBJ2-3, with 11 bases matching TRBD2. Sequenced material: PBMCs or a T cell subset sorted from them (not recorded which). CDR3 protein: CASSLTSGEDTQYF. The CDR3 DNA follows: TGTGCCAGCAGCCTGACTAGCGGGGAAGATACGCAGTATTTT.